This paragraph covers one TCR beta chain sequence. This sample is part of a study of CD8 T cells in Susac syndrome. Reverse transcription of roughly 0.5 to 1 ug RNA was carried out with random hexamers. In TCRdb, the immunoSEQ multiplex PCR reads were re-called with MiXCR into one record per CDR3 protein. The repertoire holds some 160,000 distinct CDR3 sequences, with 94% as singletons. The source material was CD4+ T cells from PBMCs. The sequence derives from a human donor with Susac syndrome.

The CDR3 DNA reads as TGCAGTGCAGGGACCGCCATTGAAGCTTTCTTT. Its protein product is CSAGTAIEAFF. The rearrangement joins TRBV20-1 to TRBJ1-1, with a tentative D call TRBD1 (5 bases). There are 11 residues in the CDR3. With 6 bases removed from V and 7 bases from J, the gap between germline ends came to 12 bases. Germline V gene data show CDR1 as DFQATT and CDR2 as SNEGSKA (reference sequence).